Presented here are 14 T cell receptor beta chains from one specimen sequenced in a study of cytomegalovirus exposure and HLA in healthy donors. A multiplex PCR was run with 60 Vbeta primers and 13 Jbeta primers. Using immunoSEQ multiplex PCR, the repertoire was profiled, and TCRdb retains in-frame clones only, with some absent. Of 100,000 to 150,000 clones in the sample, around 72% are singletons; the top ten hold less than 5%. The sequenced material came from PBMCs. Every receptor here comes from a man aged 45-65 years in good health and CMV-seropositive.

V and J are TRBV27 and TRBJ1-2; perhaps TRBD1 as D (6 bases). CDR3 length: 13 residues. The ends were cut back, 2 bases at V and 7 bases at J, with 11 bases in the middle. Per germline, CDR1 MNHEY and CDR2 SMNVEV (reference sequence). The CDR3 DNA is TGTGCCAGCAGTTTAAGGGGGTTCGGTGGCTACACCTTC. Residues: CASSLRGFGGYTF.

The chain links TRBV5-4 to TRBJ2-5, with D unresolved. CDR3 size: 12 residues. Germline CDR1 and CDR2: SGHNT and YYREEE (reference sequence). V shed 0 bases and J shed 3 bases, with 3 bases lying between them. The CDR3: CASSLGEETQYF. As DNA, the CDR3 is TGTGCCAGCAGCTTGGGCGAAGAGACCCAGTACTTC.

The chain recombines TRBV27 with TRBJ2-2; weak D call: TRBD2 (5 bases). This CDR3 is built from 12 residues. V lost 7 bases, J lost 6 bases, and 9 bases lay in between. Germline V CDR1 and CDR2: MNHEY, SMNVEV (reference sequence). CDR3 sequence reads: CASKFGAGELFF. For the CDR3, the DNA is TGTGCCAGCAAGTTCGGGGCCGGGGAGCTGTTTTTT.

This clone was counted a few times. V and J are TRBV5-6 and TRBJ1-1; 7 nucleotides match TRBD1. The CDR3 contains 15 residues. Germline lookup yields CDR1 SGHDT and CDR2 YYEEEE. Germline trimming cut 0 bases from V and 5 bases from J; bases unmatched to any gene: 7. In DNA form, the CDR3 reads TGTGCCAGCAGCTTGGCCTCAGGGGGTTGGACTGAAGCTTTCTTT. Its protein product is CASSLASGGWTEAFF.

In this sample, this clone turned up a few times. The chain has TRBV6-5 and TRBJ2-5; 9 positions agree with TRBD1. The DNA end lines up better with TRBJ2-7; the J call may be wrong. The germline gives CDR1 MNHEY, CDR2 SVGAGI. There are 15 residues in the CDR3. The CDR3 DNA reads TGTGCCAGCAACGGGGGGACAGGGATTCGCCACGAGCAGTACTTC. This gives the protein CASNGGTGIRHEQYF.

This clone was recorded only once. The J gene is TRBJ1-1, the V gene TRBV5-6, with D possibly being TRBD1 (6 bases). The CDR3 has 15 residues. Trimming stripped 4 bases from V and 5 bases from J, with 18 bases between. The germline V gene encodes CDR1 SGHDT and CDR2 YYEEEE. CDR3 amino acids: CASSLSGGGGTEAFF. In nucleotides, the CDR3 is TGTGCCAGCAGCCTGTCGGGGGGCGGTGGGACTGAAGCTTTCTTT.

This clone was picked up one time. This chain joins TRBV6-5 and TRBJ1-6; D possibly corresponds to TRBD1 (6 bases). The CDR3 contains 15 residues. CDR1 MNHEY and CDR2 SVGAGI come from the germline V gene. The germline V and J ends were trimmed by 2 bases and 7 bases, with 12 bases remaining between them. CDR3 in DNA: TGTGCCAGCAGTTACACCGGGACACAGAATTCACCCCTCCACTTT. Translated, it gives CASSYTGTQNSPLHF.

The chain uses TRBV5-1 and TRBJ1-3, with D unclear. The germline V and J ends were trimmed by 4 bases and 4 bases, with 15 bases remaining between them. Germline V gene lookup returns CDR1 SGHRS and CDR2 YFSETQ. The CDR3 runs 15 residues. The CDR3 DNA is TGCGCCAGCAGCGCCCGAACGGGATCCGGAAACACCATATATTTT. Its protein product is CASSARTGSGNTIYF.

This clone has more than one count but fewer than ten. The chain links TRBV2 to TRBJ1-1, with D hard to call. Trimming cost V 7 bases and J 4 bases, with 16 bases left between them. The CDR3 loop spans 14 amino acids. CDR1 is SNHLY and CDR2 is FYNNEI in the germline V gene. CDR3 in amino acids: CASTARVTGTEAFF. For the CDR3, the DNA is TGTGCCAGCACGGCTCGGGTGACGGGCACTGAAGCTTTCTTT.

This chain uses TRBV19 with TRBJ1-1, with 7 bases fitting TRBD1. Germline V gives CDR1 LNHDA, CDR2 SQIVND (reference sequence). V lost 3 bases to trimming and J lost 7 bases; unmatched junction nucleotides: 5. This CDR3 spans 13 amino acids. The CDR3 sequence is CASSMTGIGEAFF. CDR3 nucleotides: TGTGCCAGTAGTATGACAGGGATCGGTGAAGCTTTCTTT.

V and J are TRBV19 and TRBJ1-5; TRBD1 might be the D (5 bases). The V gene's germline CDR1 is LNHDA and CDR2 SQIVND (reference sequence). V was shortened by 2 bases and J by 2 bases, with 10 bases between the two germline ends. This CDR3 is built from 15 residues. The CDR3 nucleotides read TGTGCCAGTAGTATATCGGGGGATGGCAATCAGCCCCAGCATTTT. Translated, it gives CASSISGDGNQPQHF.

The V call is TRBV18, the J call TRBJ1-2; 7 bases align to TRBD1. The germline gives CDR1 KGHSH, CDR2 LQKENI. Unmatched junction bases numbered 12, after V lost 2 bases and J lost 6 bases. This CDR3 comprises 16 residues. The CDR3 nucleotides are TGTGCCAGCTCACCAACGCGACAGGGAGAACGGAATGGCTACACCTTC. The encoded protein is CASSPTRQGERNGYTF.

In its sample, this clone was seen once. The CDR3 coding sequence is TGCAGCGTCCGGACAGGGAGGTTTGAAGCTTTCTTT. Its translation is CSVRTGRFEAFF. V gene TRBV29-1 combines with J gene TRBJ1-1; 8 bases fit TRBD1. Unmatched junction bases numbered 7, after V lost 6 bases and J lost 7 bases. Germline CDR1 is SQVTM and CDR2 is ANQGSEA. The CDR3 extends over 12 amino acids. Complete variable domain (other parts from reference TRBV29-1 and TRBJ1-1): SAVISQKPSRDICQRGTSLTIQCQVDSQVTMMFWYRQQPGQSLTLIATANQGSEATYESGFVIDKFPISRPNLTFSTLTVSNMSPEDSSIYLCSVRTGRFEAFFGQGTRLTVV.

The rearrangement joins TRBV5-1 to TRBJ2-1; 8 bases align to TRBD2. Germline loops: CDR1 SGHRS, CDR2 YFSETQ. The CDR3 has 14 residues. With V trimmed by 5 bases and J by 8 bases, 9 bases remained unmatched. The CDR3 here is CASSSGTFGDEQFF. Here the CDR3 DNA reads TGCGCCAGCAGTAGCGGGACCTTTGGCGATGAGCAGTTCTTC.